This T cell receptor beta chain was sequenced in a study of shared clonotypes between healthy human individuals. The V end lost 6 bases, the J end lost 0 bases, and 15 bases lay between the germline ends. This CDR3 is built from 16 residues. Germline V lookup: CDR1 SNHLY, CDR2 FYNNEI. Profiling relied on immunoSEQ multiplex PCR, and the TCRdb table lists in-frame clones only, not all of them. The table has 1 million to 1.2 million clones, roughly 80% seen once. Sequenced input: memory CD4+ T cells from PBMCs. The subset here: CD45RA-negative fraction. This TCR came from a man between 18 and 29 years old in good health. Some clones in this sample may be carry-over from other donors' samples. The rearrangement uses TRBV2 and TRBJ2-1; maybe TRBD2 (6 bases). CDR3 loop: CASRTGDFSSYNEQFF. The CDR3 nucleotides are TGTGCCAGCAGAACCGGGGACTTCAGCTCCTACAATGAGCAGTTCTTC.